The T cell receptor (beta chain) described here comes from a study of shared clonotypes between healthy human individuals. With respect to this clone: The antigen is not known.

Findings and caveats of the study: Lower generation probabilities were found for non-shared clonotypes than for those shared by all four donors. Clonotype sharing among donors likely depends on sequencing depth.

CDR1 is SGHVS and CDR2 is FQNEAQ in the germline V gene. The V segment lost 5 bases and the J segment 1 base; nucleotides outside the gene matches: 10. The CDR3 spans 16 residues. Every immunoSEQ plate was one replicate of a subset's evenly spread DNA. Some clones are missing from TCRdb's copy, which holds only in-frame ones; the method was immunoSEQ multiplex PCR. This sample has some 2,500,000 clones; around 90% occur once, and the top ten carry about 0.36%. The sample comprised naive CD4+ T cells from PBMCs. As to subset: CD45RA+ positively selected. This chain connects TRBV7-8 to TRBJ1-1; 7 bases fit TRBD1. The sequence came from a man aged 18 to 35 in good health. Some clones in this sample may be carry-over from other donors' samples. CDR3 bases: TGTGCCAGCAGCGCAGGGACAGTGTTATCGAACACTGAAGCTTTCTTT. Translation: CASSAGTVLSNTEAFF.